The following is a T cell receptor beta chain sequence with its context. This specimen belongs to a study of blood T cell repertoires in COVID-19. Study-level information: PBMCs, B-cell-depleted T cells, or T cells provided the cDNA or gDNA that made up the material.

The length of the CDR3 is 16 residues. V lost 5 bases and J lost 7; bases outside the gene matches: 9. Germline V gives CDR1 SEHNR, CDR2 FQNEAQ (reference sequence). Per the authors' pipeline: Nucleated cell number was recorded as an estimate derived from reference gene primer amplification. Profiling relied on immunoSEQ multiplex PCR, and the TCRdb table lists in-frame clones only, not all of them. From that table come the V and J calls and clone size; the DNA was used to work out D and trimming. The sample carries about 270,000 clones, roughly 84% recorded once. The source of this sequence is a woman aged 18-30 years with acute or convalescent COVID-19. The specimen sequenced was peripheral blood. This chain links TRBV7-9 with TRBJ2-5; 14 bases line up with TRBD2. CDR3 in amino acids: CASSALTSGRAVTQYF. Written as DNA, the CDR3 is TGTGCCAGCAGCGCCTTGACTAGCGGGAGGGCTGTGACCCAGTACTTC. Full variable domain (remainder filled in from reference TRBV7-9 and TRBJ2-5): DTGVSQNPRHKITKRGQNVTFRCDPISEHNRLYWYRQTLGQGPEFLTYFQNEAQLEKSRLLSDRFSAERPKGSFSTLEIQRTEQGDSAMYLCASSALTSGRAVTQYFGPGTRLLVL.